A selection of T cell receptor beta chains follows, all from one sample in a study of post-analysis software for immune sequencing data. TCRdb reanalysed the PCR reads using MiXCR and keeps one entry per CDR3 protein. The sample has about 430,000 distinct CDR3 sequences, more than 30% seen once. The material sequenced was blood. These receptor sequences come from a girl aged 2 to 10 with multiple sclerosis. Both conserved end residues are part of each CDR3. Fields, in order: V gene, J gene, D gene, clone size, CDR3 protein, CDR3 DNA. D genes are given only for firm matches. The size entry is marked missing in some rows and otherwise reads once, few, many or a size class.

>TRBV28|TRBJ1-2|TRBD1|.
CASSTQQGAGYGYTF
TGTGCCAGCAGTACACAACAGGGGGCTGGGTATGGCTACACCTTC
>TRBV11-1|TRBJ2-1|.|.
CASSLEGNYNEQFF
TGTGCCAGCAGCTTAGAGGGCAATTACAATGAGCAGTTCTTC
>TRBV29-1|TRBJ1-1|TRBD1|.
CSADRGTEAFF
TGCAGCGCCGACAGGGGCACTGAAGCTTTCTTT
>TRBV6-5|TRBJ2-1|.|few
CASRVDRNSYNEQFF
TGTGCCAGCAGAGTTGACAGGAACTCCTACAATGAGCAGTTCTTC
>TRBV4-1|TRBJ2-3|.|.
CASSQVPGATDTQYF
TGCGCCAGCAGCCAAGTTCCGGGGGCCACAGATACGCAGTATTTT
>TRBV20-1|TRBJ1-5|TRBD1|few
CSASAGTGHQPQHF
TGCAGTGCTAGTGCCGGGACAGGGCATCAGCCCCAGCATTTT
>TRBV5-1|TRBJ2-5|.|few
CASRSGYTQETQYF
TGCGCCAGCAGGAGTGGGTACACACAAGAGACCCAGTACTTC
>TRBV29-1|TRBJ2-1|TRBD2|many
CSVGVLAGGLSEQFF
TGCAGCGTTGGTGTACTAGCGGGAGGATTGAGTGAGCAGTTCTTC
>TRBV29-1|TRBJ2-7|.|.
CSVEAGSIYEQYF
TGCAGCGTTGAAGCCGGGTCAATCTACGAGCAGTACTTC
>TRBV7-9|TRBJ2-5|TRBD2|.
CASRPGLAEETQYF
TGTGCCAGCAGACCCGGACTAGCGGAAGAGACCCAGTACTTC
>TRBV20-1|TRBJ1-5|.|.
CSATISGGNQPQHF
TGCAGTGCTACTATATCCGGGGGCAATCAGCCCCAGCATTTT
>TRBV5-1|TRBJ2-1|.|.
CASSPSTRNEQFF
TGCGCCAGCAGCCCCTCGACTCGGAATGAGCAGTTCTTC
>TRBV10-3|TRBJ2-7|.|.
CAISEFDSCPLQQYF
TGTGCCATCAGTGAGTTTGATAGCTGCCCATTACAGCAGTACTTC
>TRBV2|TRBJ1-6|.|.
CASSTGSSSPLHF
TGTGCCAGCAGTACAGGGTCGAGTTCACCCCTCCACTTT
>TRBV6-6|TRBJ2-5|.|few
CASSYLREKQETQYF
TGTGCCAGCAGTTACTTACGGGAGAAACAAGAGACCCAGTACTTC
>TRBV28|TRBJ1-5|TRBD1|.
CASRLGQVHQPQHF
TGTGCCAGCAGACTGGGACAGGTCCATCAGCCCCAGCATTTT
>TRBV27|TRBJ2-3|.|few
CASSFEATPGDTQYF
TGTGCCAGCAGTTTTGAGGCAACGCCGGGCGATACGCAGTATTTT
>TRBV5-1|TRBJ2-5|TRBD2|few
CASSLPRTSGRLQETQYF
TGCGCCAGCAGCTTGCCCCGGACTAGCGGTCGGCTTCAAGAGACCCAGTACTTC
>TRBV20-1|TRBJ2-5|.|.
CSASRWPEKTQYF
TGCAGTGCTAGTCGGTGGCCCGAGAAGACCCAGTACTTC
>TRBV28|TRBJ2-1|.|few
CGYRGSISNEQFF
TGTGGATACCGCGGGTCCATATCCAATGAGCAGTTCTTC
>TRBV28|TRBJ2-1|.|.
CASSWIPDGSYNGQFF
TGTGCCAGCAGTTGGATCCCGGACGGATCCTACAATGGGCAGTTCTTC
>TRBV20-1|TRBJ1-2|.|.
CSARVRAGYGYTF
TGCAGTGCTAGAGTCCGGGCTGGCTATGGCTACACCTTC
>TRBV29-1|TRBJ2-5|.|.
CSAERNRKETQYF
TGCAGCGCTGAGCGAAACAGAAAAGAGACCCAGTACTTC
>TRBV4-3|TRBJ2-5|.|few
CASSQVAGSYEQYF
TGCGCCAGCAGCCAAGTGGCCGGCTCCTATGAGCAGTACTTC
>TRBV4-3|TRBJ2-4|TRBD1|.
CASSQVGETGGFWAKNIQYF
TGCGCCAGCAGCCAAGTAGGAGAGACAGGGGGCTTTTGGGCCAAAAACATTCAGTACTTC
>TRBV29-1|TRBJ2-3|.|few
CSVEIVSTDTQYF
TGCAGCGTTGAAATTGTGAGCACAGATACGCAGTATTTT
>TRBV20-1|TRBJ2-5|TRBD1|once
CSAKYRTGRETQYF
TGCAGTGCCAAATATCGGACAGGGCGGGAGACCCAGTACTTC
>TRBV29-1|TRBJ2-5|TRBD1|.
CSVGGQGPFQETQYF
TGCAGCGTTGGAGGACAGGGGCCGTTCCAAGAGACCCAGTACTTC
>TRBV29-1|TRBJ2-2|TRBD1|.
CSVGGRGRSDGELFF
TGCAGCGTTGGTGGCAGGGGGCGGTCGGACGGGGAGCTGTTTTTT
>TRBV29-1|TRBJ2-1|TRBD2|.
CSVEGTRINEQFF
TGCAGCGTTGAAGGGACTAGGATTAATGAGCAGTTCTTC
>TRBV28|TRBJ2-7|TRBD2|.
CASSSSSSGRASEQYF
TGTGCCAGCAGTTCCTCATCTAGCGGGAGGGCCTCCGAGCAGTACTTC
>TRBV5-1|TRBJ1-1|.|.
CASSLLHPLDTEAFF
TGCGCCAGCAGCTTGTTGCACCCCTTGGACACTGAAGCTTTCTTT
>TRBV27|TRBJ2-1|.|.
CASSLWRRQVEFF
TGTGCCAGCAGTTTATGGAGGAGACAGGTAGAGTTCTTC
>TRBV28|TRBJ2-3|.|many
CASSPLGDTQYF
TGTGCCAGCAGCCCCCTCGGAGATACGCAGTATTTT
>TRBV13|TRBJ2-7|.|few
CAWLDSQCVYEQYF
TGTGCCTGGCTGGACAGCCAGTGCGTGTACGAGCAGTACTTC
>TRBV12-3/TRBV12-4|TRBJ1-5|.|.
CASSYGGVNQPQHF
TGTGCCAGCAGCTACGGTGGCGTAAATCAGCCCCAGCATTTT
>TRBV7-2|TRBJ2-1|TRBD2|.
CASSFLPGLAGYNEQFF
TGTGCCAGCAGCTTCTTGCCCGGACTAGCGGGGTACAATGAGCAGTTCTTC
>TRBV11-1|TRBJ2-5|TRBD1|.
CASGYRGVRETQYF
TGTGCCAGCGGGTACAGGGGAGTTCGGGAGACCCAGTACTTC
>TRBV20-1|TRBJ2-3|TRBD2|.
CSARREGPPVISTDTQYF
TGCAGTGCTAGGCGGGAGGGCCCTCCCGTGATTAGCACAGATACGCAGTATTTT
>TRBV28|TRBJ1-5|TRBD1|many
CASSPWTGLYQPQHF
TGTGCCAGCAGTCCTTGGACAGGCTTATATCAGCCCCAGCATTTT
>TRBV27|TRBJ1-6|TRBD1|few
CASKKGTGKTRYNSPLHF
TGTGCCAGCAAGAAGGGGACAGGGAAAACCAGGTATAATTCACCCCTCCACTTT
>TRBV5-6|TRBJ2-7|.|few
CASSLAFISYYEQYF
TGTGCCAGCAGCTTGGCGTTTATTTCCTACTACGAGCAGTACTTC
>TRBV20-1|TRBJ2-5|.|few
CSATGTPGLEQYF
TGCAGTGCTACCGGGACACCGGGGCTGGAGCAGTACTTC
>TRBV29-1|TRBJ2-2|.|.
CSVERQNTGELFF
TGCAGCGTTGAACGACAAAACACCGGGGAGCTGTTTTTT
>TRBV11-2|TRBJ2-1|TRBD2|few
CASSPTGLIDYNEQFF
TGTGCCAGCAGCCCGACGGGACTAATAGATTACAATGAGCAGTTCTTC
>TRBV9|TRBJ1-1|.|.
CASSVRAGNTEAFF
TGTGCCAGCAGCGTTCGGGCGGGGAACACTGAAGCTTTCTTT
>TRBV7-9|TRBJ2-4|TRBD1|.
CASSSRIKDRGGPAKNIQYF
TGTGCCAGCAGCTCCAGGATCAAGGACAGGGGTGGACCAGCCAAAAACATTCAGTACTTC